This TCR beta chain is drawn from a study of T cell responses to AZD1222 COVID-19 vaccine. The method was immunoSEQ multiplex PCR; TCRdb's version includes in-frame clones alone and lacks a portion of them. The repertoire holds 83,000 or so clones, around nine tenths seen once, with 6.9% in the top ten. Germline CDR1 reads LGHDT; CDR2 reads YNNKEL (reference sequence). V dropped 6 bases and J dropped 6 bases, with 11 bases sitting between them. The CDR3 length is 13 residues. The receptor was derived from an adult who received the AZD1222 COVID-19 vaccine. Sequencing was performed on peripheral blood, taken 28 days after the second AZD1222 dose. The chain combines TRBV3-1 (or the pseudogene TRBV3-2) with TRBJ2-2; D may correspond to TRBD1 or TRBD2 (5 bases each). The CDR3 DNA reads as TGTGCCAGCAGAGAGGGGTACGCCGGGGAGCTGTTTTTT. It encodes CASREGYAGELFF.